This T cell receptor beta chain stems from a study of blood T cell repertoires in COVID-19. Study context: Samples came from the United States, Italy and Spain, spanning acute and convalescent COVID-19. PBMCs, B-cell-depleted T cells, or T cells were the source of the cDNA or gDNA that made up the material.

J gave up 9 bases and V 6 bases, and 10 bases lay outside the gene matches. The germline V gene encodes CDR1 MNHEY and CDR2 SVGAGI. The CDR3 is made up of 15 amino acids. Original processing methods: From reference gene primer amplification, estimates of nucleated cell counts were derived. Some clones are missing from TCRdb's copy, which holds only in-frame ones; the method was immunoSEQ multiplex PCR. The V and J calls and clone size come from that table; D and trimming were worked out from the DNA. The data show 250,000 to 400,000 clones, 80% to 90% seen once. This clone was observed a handful of times.

The chain has TRBV6-5 and TRBJ1-6, with 8 bases aligning to TRBD1. The sequencing sample was made of PBMCs or T cells enriched from blood (not recorded which). The receptor's source is a woman younger than 45 who had recovered from COVID-19. The CDR3 DNA sequence: TGTGCCAGCAGGGATGTCCAGGGGGCAACTTCACCCCTCCACTTT. Residues: CASRDVQGATSPLHF.